This entry features one TCR beta chain sequence. This sample is drawn from a study of blood T cell repertoires in COVID-19. Repertoires were generated with immunoSEQ multiplex PCR, while TCRdb's copy carries only in-frame clones and drops some. Among around 220,000 clones listed, 88% were seen once. This CDR3 has 15 residues. CDR1 and CDR2 (germline): MRHNA, SNTAGT. V gave up 5 bases and J gave up 4 bases; unmatched junction bases: 4. Sample: peripheral blood. This TCR was sampled from a man in his late teens or twenties with active or convalescent COVID-19. This chain connects TRBV6-4 to TRBJ2-1; 11 bases match TRBD2. CDR3 region: CASSPGTSGYNEQFF. In DNA form, the CDR3 reads TGTGCCAGCAGTCCCGGGACTAGCGGTTACAATGAGCAGTTCTTC.